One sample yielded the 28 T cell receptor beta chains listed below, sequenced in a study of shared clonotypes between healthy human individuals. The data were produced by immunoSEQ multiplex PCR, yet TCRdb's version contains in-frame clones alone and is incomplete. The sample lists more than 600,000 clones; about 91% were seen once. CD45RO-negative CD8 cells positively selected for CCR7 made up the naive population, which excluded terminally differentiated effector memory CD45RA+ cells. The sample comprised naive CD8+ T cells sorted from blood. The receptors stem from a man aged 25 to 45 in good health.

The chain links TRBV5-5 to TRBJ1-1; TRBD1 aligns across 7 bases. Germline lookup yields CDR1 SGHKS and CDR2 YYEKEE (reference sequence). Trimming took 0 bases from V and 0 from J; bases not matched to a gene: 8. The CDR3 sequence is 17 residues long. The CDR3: CASSLEGKQGMNTEAFF. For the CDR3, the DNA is TGTGCCAGCAGCTTGGAGGGGAAACAGGGGATGAACACTGAAGCTTTCTTT.

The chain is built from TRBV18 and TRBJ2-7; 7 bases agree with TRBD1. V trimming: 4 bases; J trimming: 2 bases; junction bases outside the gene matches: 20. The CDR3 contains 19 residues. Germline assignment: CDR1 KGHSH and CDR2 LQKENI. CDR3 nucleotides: TGTGCCAGCTCACTTCCACCGGGAACGGACAGGACGTATCCCTACGAGCAGTACTTC. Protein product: CASSLPPGTDRTYPYEQYF.

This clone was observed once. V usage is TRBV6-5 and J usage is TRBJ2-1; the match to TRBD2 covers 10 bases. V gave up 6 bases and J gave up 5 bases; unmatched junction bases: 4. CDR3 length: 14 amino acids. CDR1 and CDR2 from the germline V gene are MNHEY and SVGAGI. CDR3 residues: CASRGLADHNEQFF. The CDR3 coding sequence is TGTGCCAGCAGAGGACTAGCGGACCACAATGAGCAGTTCTTC.

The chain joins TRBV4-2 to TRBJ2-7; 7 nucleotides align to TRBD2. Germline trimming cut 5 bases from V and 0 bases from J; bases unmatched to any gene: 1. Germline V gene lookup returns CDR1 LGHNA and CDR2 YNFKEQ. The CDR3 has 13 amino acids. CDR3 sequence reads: CASSWGGSYEQYF. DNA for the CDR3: TGTGCCAGCAGCTGGGGGGGCTCCTACGAGCAGTACTTC.

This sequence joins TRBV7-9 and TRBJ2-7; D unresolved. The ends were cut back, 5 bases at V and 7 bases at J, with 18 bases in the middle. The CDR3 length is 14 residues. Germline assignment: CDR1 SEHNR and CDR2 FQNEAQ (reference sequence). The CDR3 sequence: CASSHWSIPREQYF. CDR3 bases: TGTGCCAGCAGCCACTGGTCCATTCCGAGGGAGCAGTACTTC.

The CDR3 coding sequence is TGTGCCAGTAGTGGCGCTTTTCGAGGGGGTGAAGAGCAGTTCTTC. Its translation: CASSGAFRGGEEQFF. V gene TRBV19 combines with J gene TRBJ2-1; D is possibly TRBD1 (6 bases). Trimming took 5 bases from V and 10 from J, leaving 21 bases between them. In germline, CDR1 is LNHDA, CDR2 SQIVND (reference sequence). The CDR3 has 15 amino acids. Based on the CDR3 plus reference TRBV19 and TRBJ2-1, the full variable domain is DGGITQSPKYLFRKEGQNVTLSCEQNLNHDAMYWYRQDPGQGLRLIYYSQIVNDFQKGDIAEGYSVSREKKESFPLTVTSAQKNPTAFYLCASSGAFRGGEEQFFGPGTRLTVL.

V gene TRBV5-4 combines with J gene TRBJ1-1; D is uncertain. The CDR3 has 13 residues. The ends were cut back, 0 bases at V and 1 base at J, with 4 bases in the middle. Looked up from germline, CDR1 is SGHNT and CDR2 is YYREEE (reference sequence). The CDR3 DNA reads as TGTGCCAGCAGCTTGGCAGAGAACACTGAAGCTTTCTTT. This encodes CASSLAENTEAFF.

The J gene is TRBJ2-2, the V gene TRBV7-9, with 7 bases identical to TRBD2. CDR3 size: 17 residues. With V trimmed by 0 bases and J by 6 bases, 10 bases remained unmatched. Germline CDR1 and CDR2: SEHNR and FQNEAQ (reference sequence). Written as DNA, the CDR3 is TGTGCCAGCAGCTTAGCGGGAGGGACGGAAGGCTCCGGGGAGCTGTTTTTT. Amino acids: CASSLAGGTEGSGELFF.

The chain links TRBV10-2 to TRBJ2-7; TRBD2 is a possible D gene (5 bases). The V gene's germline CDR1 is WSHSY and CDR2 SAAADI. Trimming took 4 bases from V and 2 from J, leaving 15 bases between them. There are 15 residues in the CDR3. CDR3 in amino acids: CASSGTDQGPYEQYF. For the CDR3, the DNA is TGCGCCAGCAGTGGGACTGACCAAGGACCCTACGAGCAGTACTTC.

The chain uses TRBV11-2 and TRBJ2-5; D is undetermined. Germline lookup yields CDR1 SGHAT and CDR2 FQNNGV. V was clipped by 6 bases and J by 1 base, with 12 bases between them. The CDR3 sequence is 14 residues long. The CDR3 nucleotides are TGTGCCAGCAGTCCCACCAACCCCCAAGAGACCCAGTACTTC. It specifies CASSPTNPQETQYF.

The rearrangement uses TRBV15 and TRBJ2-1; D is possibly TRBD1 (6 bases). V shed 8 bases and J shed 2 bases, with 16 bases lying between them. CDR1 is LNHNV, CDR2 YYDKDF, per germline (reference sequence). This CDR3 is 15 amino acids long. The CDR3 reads CATRSGQRTYNEQFF. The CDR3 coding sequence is TGTGCCACCCGTTCTGGACAGAGAACCTACAATGAGCAGTTCTTC.

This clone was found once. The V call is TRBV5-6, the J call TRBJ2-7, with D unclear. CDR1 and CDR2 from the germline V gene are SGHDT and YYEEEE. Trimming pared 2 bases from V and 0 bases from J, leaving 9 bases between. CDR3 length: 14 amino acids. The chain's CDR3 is CASSFGQPSYEQYF. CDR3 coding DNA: TGTGCCAGCAGCTTCGGTCAGCCCTCCTACGAGCAGTACTTC. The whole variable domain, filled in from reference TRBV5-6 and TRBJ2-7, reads DAGVTQSPTHLIKTRGQQVTLRCSPKSGHDTVSWYQQALGQGPQFIFQYYEEEERQRGNFPDRFSGHQFPNYSSELNVNALLLGDSALYLCASSFGQPSYEQYFGPGTRLTVT.

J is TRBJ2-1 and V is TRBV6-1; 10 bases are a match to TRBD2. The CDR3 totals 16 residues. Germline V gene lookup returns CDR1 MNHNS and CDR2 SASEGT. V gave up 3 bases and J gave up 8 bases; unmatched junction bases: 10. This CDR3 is CASSEASGGVLDEQFF. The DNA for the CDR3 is TGTGCCAGCAGTGAGGCTAGCGGGGGTGTTTTAGATGAGCAGTTCTTC.

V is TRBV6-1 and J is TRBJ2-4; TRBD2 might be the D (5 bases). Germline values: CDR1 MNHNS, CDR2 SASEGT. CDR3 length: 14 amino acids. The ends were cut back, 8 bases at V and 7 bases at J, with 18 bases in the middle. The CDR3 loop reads CASQSNGGGNIQYF. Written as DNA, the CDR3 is TGTGCCAGCCAGTCCAATGGAGGTGGTAACATTCAGTACTTC.

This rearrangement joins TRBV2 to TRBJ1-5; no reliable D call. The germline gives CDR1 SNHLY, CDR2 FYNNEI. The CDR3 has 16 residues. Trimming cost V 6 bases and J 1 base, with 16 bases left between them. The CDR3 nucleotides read TGTGCCAGCAGGTCTCCCGAGGCGGGGAGCAATCAGCCCCAGCATTTT. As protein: CASRSPEAGSNQPQHF.

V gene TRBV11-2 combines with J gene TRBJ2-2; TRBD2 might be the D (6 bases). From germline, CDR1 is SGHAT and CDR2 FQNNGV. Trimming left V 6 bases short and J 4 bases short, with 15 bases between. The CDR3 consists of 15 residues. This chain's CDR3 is CASRGPMGGTGELFF. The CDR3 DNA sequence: TGTGCCAGCAGAGGCCCCATGGGAGGCACCGGGGAGCTGTTTTTT.

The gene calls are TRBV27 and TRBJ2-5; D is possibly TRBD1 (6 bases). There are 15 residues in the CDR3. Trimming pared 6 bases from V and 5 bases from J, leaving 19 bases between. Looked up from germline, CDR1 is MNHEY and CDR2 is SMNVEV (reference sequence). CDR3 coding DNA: TGTGCCAGCAGACCCCTCGCCAGGGGCGGCGAGACCCAGTACTTC. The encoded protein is CASRPLARGGETQYF.

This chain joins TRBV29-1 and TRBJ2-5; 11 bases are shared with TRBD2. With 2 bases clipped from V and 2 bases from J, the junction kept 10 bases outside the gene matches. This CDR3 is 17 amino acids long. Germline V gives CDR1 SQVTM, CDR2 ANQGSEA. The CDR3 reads CSVESLQTSGDQETQYF. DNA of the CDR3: TGCAGCGTTGAATCTCTCCAGACTAGCGGGGATCAAGAGACCCAGTACTTC.

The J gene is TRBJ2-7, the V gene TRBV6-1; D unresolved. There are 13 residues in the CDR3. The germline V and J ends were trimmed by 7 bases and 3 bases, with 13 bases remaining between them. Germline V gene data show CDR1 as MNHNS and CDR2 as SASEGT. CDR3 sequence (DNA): TGTGCCAGCAAATTCCGTTCTAACTACGAGCAGTACTTC. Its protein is CASKFRSNYEQYF.

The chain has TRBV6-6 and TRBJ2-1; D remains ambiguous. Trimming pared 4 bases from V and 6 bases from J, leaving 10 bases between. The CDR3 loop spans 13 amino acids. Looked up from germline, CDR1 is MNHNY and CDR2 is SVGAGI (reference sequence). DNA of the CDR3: TGTGCCAGCAGTTTTCCCCTTTTCAATGAGCAGTTCTTC. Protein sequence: CASSFPLFNEQFF.

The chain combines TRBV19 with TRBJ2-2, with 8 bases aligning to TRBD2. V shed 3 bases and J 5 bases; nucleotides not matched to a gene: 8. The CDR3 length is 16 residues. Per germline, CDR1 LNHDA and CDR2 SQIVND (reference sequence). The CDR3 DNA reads TGTGCCAGTAGTATCTTCGGGGGGGTTTTTACCGGGGAGCTGTTTTTT. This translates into CASSIFGGVFTGELFF.

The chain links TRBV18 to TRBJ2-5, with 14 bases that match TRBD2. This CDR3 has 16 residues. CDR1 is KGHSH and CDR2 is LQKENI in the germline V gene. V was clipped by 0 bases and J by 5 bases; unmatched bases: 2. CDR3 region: CASSPPTSGRGETQYF. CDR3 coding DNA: TGTGCCAGCTCACCACCGACTAGCGGGAGGGGGGAGACCCAGTACTTC. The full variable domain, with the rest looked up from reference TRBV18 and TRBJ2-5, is NAGVMQNPRHLVRRRGQEARLRCSPMKGHSHVYWYRQLPEEGLKFMVYLQKENIIDESGMPKERFSAEFPKEGPSILRIQQVVRGDSAAYFCASSPPTSGRGETQYFGPGTRLLVL.

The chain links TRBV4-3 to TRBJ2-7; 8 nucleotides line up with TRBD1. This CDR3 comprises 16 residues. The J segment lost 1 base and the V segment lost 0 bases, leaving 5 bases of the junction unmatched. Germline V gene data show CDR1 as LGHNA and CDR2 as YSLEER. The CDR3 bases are TGCGCCAGCAGCCAAGATCGTAACAGGGGGTCCTACGAGCAGTACTTC. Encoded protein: CASSQDRNRGSYEQYF.

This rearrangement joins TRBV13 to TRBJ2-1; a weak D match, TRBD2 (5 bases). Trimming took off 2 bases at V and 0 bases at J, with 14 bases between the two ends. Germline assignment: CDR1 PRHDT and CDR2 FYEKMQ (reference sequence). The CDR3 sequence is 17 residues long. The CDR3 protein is CASSLSLASSSYNEQFF. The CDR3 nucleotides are TGTGCCAGCAGCTTAAGTTTAGCGTCTAGCTCCTACAATGAGCAGTTCTTC.

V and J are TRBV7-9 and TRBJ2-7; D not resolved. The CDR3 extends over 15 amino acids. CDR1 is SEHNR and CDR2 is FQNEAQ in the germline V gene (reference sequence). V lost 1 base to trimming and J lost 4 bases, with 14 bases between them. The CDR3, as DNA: TGTGCCAGCAGCTTAGAGACGGGTTTTTGGTACGAGCAGTACTTC. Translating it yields CASSLETGFWYEQYF.

CDR3 nucleotide sequence: TGCAGCGTTGAAGATCGGGAGGGGATCGATTACGAGCAGTACTTC. It codes for CSVEDREGIDYEQYF. V is TRBV29-1 and J is TRBJ2-7, with 8 bases lining up with TRBD2. This CDR3 is 15 amino acids long. V lost 0 bases to trimming and J lost 4 bases; unmatched junction nucleotides: 8. Per the germline V gene, CDR1 is SQVTM and CDR2 is ANQGSEA.

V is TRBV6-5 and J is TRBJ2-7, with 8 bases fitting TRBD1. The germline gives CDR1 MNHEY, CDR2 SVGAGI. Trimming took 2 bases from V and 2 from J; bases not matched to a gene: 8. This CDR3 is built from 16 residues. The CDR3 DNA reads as TGTGCCAGCAGTTACACCCAGGACAGGGAACCCTACGAGCAGTACTTC. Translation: CASSYTQDREPYEQYF.

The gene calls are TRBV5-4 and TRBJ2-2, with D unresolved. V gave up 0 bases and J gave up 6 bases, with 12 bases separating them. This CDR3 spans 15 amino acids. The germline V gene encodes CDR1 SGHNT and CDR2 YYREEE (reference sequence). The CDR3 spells CASSLGYQIPGELFF. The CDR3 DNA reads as TGTGCCAGCAGCTTGGGCTACCAAATTCCCGGGGAGCTGTTTTTT.